The source of this T cell receptor beta chain is a study of cytomegalovirus exposure and HLA in healthy donors. Study-wide findings and caveats: Accounts indicate the classifier identified cytomegalovirus status with strong specificity and sensitivity.

Deletions cut 10 bases from V and 6 bases from J, with 18 bases between. Per the germline V gene, CDR1 is SGHTA and CDR2 is FQGNSA. The CDR3 contains 14 residues. Produced via immunoSEQ multiplex PCR; TCRdb's table is partial and in-frame only. The sample has over 150,000 clones; approximately 87% are singletons. Of note for this clone: Its antigen is not known.

Sequences were obtained from PBMCs. The V gene is TRBV7-2, the J gene TRBJ2-2, with TRBD2 as a possible D gene (6 bases). The source of this sequence is a woman in her twenties or thirties in good health and CMV-seronegative. CDR3 region: CATGTGVRPGELFF. CDR3 DNA sequence: TGTGCCACAGGGACGGGAGTCCGACCCGGGGAGCTGTTTTTT.